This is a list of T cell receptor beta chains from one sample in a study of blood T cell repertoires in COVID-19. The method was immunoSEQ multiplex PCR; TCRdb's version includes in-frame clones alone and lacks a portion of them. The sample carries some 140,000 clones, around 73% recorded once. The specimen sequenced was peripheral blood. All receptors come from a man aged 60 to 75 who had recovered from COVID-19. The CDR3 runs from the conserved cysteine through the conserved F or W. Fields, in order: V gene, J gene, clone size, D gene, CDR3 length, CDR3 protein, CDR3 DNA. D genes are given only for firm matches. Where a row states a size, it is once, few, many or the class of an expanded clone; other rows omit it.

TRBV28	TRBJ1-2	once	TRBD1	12	CAIAGTGYGYTF	TGTGCCATCGCCGGGACAGGCTATGGCTACACCTTC
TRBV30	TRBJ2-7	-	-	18	CAWSVHQTVPLAASEQYF	TGTGCCTGGAGTGTTCACCAAACGGTCCCTCTAGCAGCCTCCGAGCAGTACTTC
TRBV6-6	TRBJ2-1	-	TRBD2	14	CASSPGTSNNEQFF	TGTGCCAGCAGTCCCGGGACTAGCAACAATGAGCAGTTCTTC
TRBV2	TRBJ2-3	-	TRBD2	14	CASSRDGGADTQYF	TGTGCCAGCAGCCGAGACGGGGGGGCAGATACGCAGTATTTT
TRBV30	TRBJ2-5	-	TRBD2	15	CAWFVAAGGQETQYF	TGTGCCTGGTTTGTAGCAGCGGGGGGTCAAGAGACCCAGTACTTC
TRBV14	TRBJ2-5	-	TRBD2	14	CASSRLAGRETQYF	TGTGCCAGCAGCCGATTAGCGGGACGAGAGACCCAGTACTTC
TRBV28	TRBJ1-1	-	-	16	CASSSPRDTRNTEAFF	TGTGCCAGCAGTTCCCCCCGGGACACCAGGAACACTGAAGCTTTCTTT
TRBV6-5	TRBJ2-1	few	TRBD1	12	CASSTGVGEQFF	TGTGCCAGCAGTACAGGGGTGGGTGAGCAGTTCTTC
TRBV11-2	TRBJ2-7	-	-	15	CASSWGDNGPYEQYF	TGTGCCAGCAGCTGGGGGGATAACGGGCCCTACGAGCAGTACTTC
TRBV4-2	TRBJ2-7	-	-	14	CASSHIRAPYEQYF	TGTGCCAGCAGCCATATCAGGGCCCCATACGAGCAGTACTTC
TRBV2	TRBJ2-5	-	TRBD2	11	CASSGGGTQYF	TGTGCCAGCAGCGGCGGGGGGACCCAGTACTTC
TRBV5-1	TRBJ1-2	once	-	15	CASSLAARGTGGYTF	TGCGCCAGCAGCTTGGCGGCCAGGGGAACGGGAGGCTACACCTTC
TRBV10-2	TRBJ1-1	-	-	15	CASSAAWGGFTEAFF	TGCGCCAGCAGTGCCGCGTGGGGGGGGTTCACTGAAGCTTTCTTT
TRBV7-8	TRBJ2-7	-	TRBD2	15	CASTTTSGSEYEQYF	TGTGCCAGCACCACCACTAGCGGGAGCGAATACGAGCAGTACTTC
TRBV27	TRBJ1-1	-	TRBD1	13	CASRTGGWSEAFF	TGTGCCAGCAGGACAGGGGGCTGGTCTGAAGCTTTCTTT
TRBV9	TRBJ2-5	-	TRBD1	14	CASSARTGQETQYF	TGTGCCAGCAGTGCTCGGACAGGACAAGAGACCCAGTACTTC
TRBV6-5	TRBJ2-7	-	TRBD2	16	CASSYSIPGGDYEQYF	TGTGCCAGCAGTTACTCGATTCCGGGGGGGGACTACGAGCAGTACTTC